These T cell receptor beta chains were read from a single sample in a study of PD-L1 blockade in urothelial cancer. Produced via immunoSEQ multiplex PCR; TCRdb's table is partial and in-frame only. The sample shows 100,000 to 150,000 clones, about four fifths of them seen only once. The material sequenced was PBMCs, taken around atezolizumab (anti-PD-L1) treatment. Receptor source: a man aged 50-60 years with urothelial cancer. CDR3s include the opening cysteine and the closing phenylalanine or tryptophan. Each record gives: D gene, V gene, J gene, clone size, CDR3 DNA, CDR3 protein. A D gene is named only where the DNA matches it firmly. Expanded clones are given a class, and other clones once, few, many or no size at all.

>TRBD1|TRBV7-6|TRBJ2-3|NA
TGTGCCAGCAGCACGACAGGGAACACGCAGTATTTT
CASSTTGNTQYF
>TRBD2|TRBV4-2|TRBJ2-7|NA
TGTGCCAGCAGCCGCGAGGGAGTAGCGGGAACAAACGAGCAGTACTTC
CASSREGVAGTNEQYF
>NA|TRBV30|TRBJ1-2|NA
TGTGCCTGGAGTCGACAGGCGAAAAACTATGGCTACACCTTC
CAWSRQAKNYGYTF
>NA|TRBV7-9|TRBJ2-3|NA
TGTGCCAGCAGCCCCGATCTCGGTACGCAGTATTTT
CASSPDLGTQYF
>NA|TRBV7-2|TRBJ2-1|few
TGTGCCAGCAGCTCTGACAATGAGCAGTTCTTC
CASSSDNEQFF
>TRBD1|TRBV5-1|TRBJ2-1|NA
TGCGCCAGCAGCTTTTATGGGGACAGGTCCAATGAGCAGTTCTTC
CASSFYGDRSNEQFF
>NA|TRBV18|TRBJ2-2|once
TGTGCCAGCATTGGACAGACGAACACCGGGGAGCTGTTTTTT
CASIGQTNTGELFF
>NA|TRBV23-1|TRBJ2-7|NA
TGCGCCAGCAGTCAATCGGCTTCCCCCCGCGGGCGGACCGACGAGCAGTACTTC
CASSQSASPRGRTDEQYF
>NA|TRBV11-2|TRBJ2-1|few
TGTGCCAGCAGCTTAGGAGAAACCTACAATGAGCAGTTCTTC
CASSLGETYNEQFF
>NA|TRBV18|TRBJ2-1|NA
TGTGCCAGCTCACCACGCGCGTCCTACAATGAGCAGTTCTTC
CASSPRASYNEQFF
>NA|TRBV11-3|TRBJ2-2|NA
TGTGCCAGCAGCTTGTACGGGAGTGGCGGAACCGGGGAGCTGTTTTTT
CASSLYGSGGTGELFF
>TRBD1|TRBV10-3|TRBJ2-7|NA
TGTGCCATCAGCCCGACAGGGGCGACCTACGAGCAGTACTTC
CAISPTGATYEQYF
>TRBD2|TRBV7-2|TRBJ2-3|NA
TGTGCCAGCAGCTTAGTAGCGGGATTCACAGATACGCAGTATTTT
CASSLVAGFTDTQYF
>TRBD1|TRBV19|TRBJ2-3|NA
TGTGCCAGTAGTATCCGGGACAGGGGCACAGATACGCAGTATTTT
CASSIRDRGTDTQYF
>TRBD2|TRBV15|TRBJ2-7|NA
TGTGCCACCAGCAAGGTGGGTAGCGGGAGCTACGAGCAGTACTTC
CATSKVGSGSYEQYF
>TRBD2|TRBV25-1|TRBJ2-1|NA
TGTGCCAGCAGTGAGGGACTAGCGGGAGATGAGCAGTTCTTC
CASSEGLAGDEQFF
>TRBD2|TRBV18|TRBJ2-1|NA
TGTGCCAGCTCACCACCGGCGGGGGGCGGTGAGCAGTTCTTC
CASSPPAGGGEQFF
>NA|TRBV11-3|TRBJ2-7|NA
TGTGCCAGCAGTCCGGGGGACAGACCATACGAGCAGTACTTC
CASSPGDRPYEQYF
>TRBD2|TRBV9|TRBJ2-3|NA
TGTGCCAGCAGACCCGGGACTAGCGGGAGAGTAGATACGCAGTATTTT
CASRPGTSGRVDTQYF
>NA|TRBV6-6|TRBJ2-7|few
TGTGCCAGCAGTCGGGGCTACGAGCAGTACTTC
CASSRGYEQYF
>TRBD1|TRBV2|TRBJ1-2|few
TGTGCCAGCAGCCGTGGGATGGGACAGAACTATGGCTACACCTTC
CASSRGMGQNYGYTF
>TRBD1|TRBV10-3|TRBJ1-1|NA
TGTGCCACCCGGGACAGGGGATGGAACACTGAAGCTTTCTTT
CATRDRGWNTEAFF
>NA|TRBV25-1|TRBJ2-5|NA
TGTGCCAGCGCCGGACACCTCAGGGAGACCCAGTACTTC
CASAGHLRETQYF